This T cell receptor beta chain was captured in a study of blood T cell repertoires in COVID-19. V dropped 1 base and J dropped 8 bases, with 11 bases sitting between them. Germline lookup yields CDR1 LNHDA and CDR2 SQIVND (reference sequence). The CDR3 is made up of 13 amino acids. The protocol was immunoSEQ multiplex PCR, while the TCRdb copy is restricted to in-frame clones and leaves out a portion. The top ten hold around 6% of the sample, which has around 190,000 clones, roughly 86% seen once. This TCR was sampled from a man in his forties with acute COVID-19. Sequencing input: PBMCs or T cells enriched from blood (not recorded which). V is TRBV19 and J is TRBJ1-2; D is possibly TRBD1 (5 bases). The CDR3 DNA sequence: TGTGCCAGTAGTATAGGGCAGGGCGGCGGCTACACCTTC. Translated, it gives CASSIGQGGGYTF. The full variable domain, its missing parts supplied by reference TRBV19 and TRBJ1-2, is DGGITQSPKYLFRKEGQNVTLSCEQNLNHDAMYWYRQDPGQGLRLIYYSQIVNDFQKGDIAEGYSVSREKKESFPLTVTSAQKNPTAFYLCASSIGQGGGYTFGSGTRLTVV.